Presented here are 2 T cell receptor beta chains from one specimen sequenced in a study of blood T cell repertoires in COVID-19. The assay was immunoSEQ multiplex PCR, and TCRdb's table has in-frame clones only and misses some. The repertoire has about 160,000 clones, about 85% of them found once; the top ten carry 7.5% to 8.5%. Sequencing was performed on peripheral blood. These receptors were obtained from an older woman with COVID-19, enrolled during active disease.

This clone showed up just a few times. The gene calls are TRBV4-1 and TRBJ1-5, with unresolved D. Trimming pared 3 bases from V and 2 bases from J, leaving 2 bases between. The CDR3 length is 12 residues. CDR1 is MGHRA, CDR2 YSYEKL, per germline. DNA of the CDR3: TGCGCCAGCAGCCACGGCAATCAGCCCCAGCATTTT. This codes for CASSHGNQPQHF.

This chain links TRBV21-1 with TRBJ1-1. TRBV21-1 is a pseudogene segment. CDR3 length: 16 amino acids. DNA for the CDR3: TGTGCCAGCAGCAAAGGGGAGGTCACCTTGAACACTGAAGCTTTCTTT. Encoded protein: CASSKGEVTLNTEAFF.